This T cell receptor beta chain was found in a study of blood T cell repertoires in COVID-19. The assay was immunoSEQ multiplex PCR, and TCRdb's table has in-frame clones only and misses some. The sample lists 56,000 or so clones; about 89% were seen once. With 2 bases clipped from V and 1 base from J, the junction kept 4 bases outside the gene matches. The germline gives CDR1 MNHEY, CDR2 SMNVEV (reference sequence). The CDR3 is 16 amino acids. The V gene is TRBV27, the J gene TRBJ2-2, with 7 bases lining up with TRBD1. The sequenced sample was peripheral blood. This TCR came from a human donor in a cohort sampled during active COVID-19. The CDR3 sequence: CASSLAGDRNTGELFF. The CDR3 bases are TGTGCCAGCAGTTTAGCCGGGGACAGGAACACCGGGGAGCTGTTTTTT.